This entry lists 8 T cell receptor beta chains sequenced from one sample in a study of T cells in Graves' hyperthyroidism and ophthalmopathy. Using RNA transcripts as the source, TCR beta CDR3 regions were amplified. Initially, a first-round RT-PCR of the TCR CDR3 employed the HTBI primer set. TCRdb called the multiplex PCR reads again in MiXCR, with one record for every CDR3 protein. The table includes about 360,000 distinct CDR3 sequences, about 19% detected once. Sequencing used blood. All receptors come from a woman under 30 with Graves' hyperthyroidism.

This clonotype was found many times. Germline is not matched at one junction end, which may reflect a read error. The chain joins TRBV5-6 to TRBJ1-2; the match to TRBD1 covers 7 bases. Per the germline V gene, CDR1 is SGHDT and CDR2 is YYEEEE. This CDR3 contains 14 residues. CDR3 DNA: TGTGCCAGCAGCATCGGCGGGAGGACAGGTCTGTTCCCCTTC. It encodes CASSIGGRTGLFPF.

This clonotype was detected many times. V gene TRBV20-1 combines with J gene TRBJ2-5; 8 bases align to TRBD2. V shed 0 bases and J 5 bases; nucleotides not matched to a gene: 8. Germline V CDR1 and CDR2: DFQATT, SNEGSKA (reference sequence). CDR3 length: 15 amino acids. The CDR3 loop is CSARDSSGVGETQYF. The CDR3 region has the DNA TGCAGTGCTAGAGATAGTAGCGGGGTAGGGGAGACCCAGTACTTC.

This clonotype showed up many times. The chain recombines TRBV3-1 with TRBJ2-2, with a possible D match to TRBD1 (5 bases). The germline gives CDR1 LGHDT, CDR2 YNNKEL (reference sequence). This CDR3 contains 16 residues. Trimming cost V 7 bases and J 4 bases, with 19 bases left between them. CDR3 DNA sequence: TGTGCCAGCACCCCGGACACTGCAGGCGCCACCGGGGAGCTGTTTTTT. It specifies CASTPDTAGATGELFF. The variable domain in full, completed from reference TRBV3-1 and TRBJ2-2, reads DTAVSQTPKYLVTQMGNDKSIKCEQNLGHDTMYWYKQDSKKFLKIMFSYNNKELIINETVPNRFSPKSPDKAHLNLHINSLELGDSAVYFCASTPDTAGATGELFFGEGSRLTVL.

The chain joins TRBV20-1 to TRBJ2-7, with TRBD1 identical over 8 bases. V gave up 6 bases and J gave up 3 bases; unmatched junction bases: 10. Germline CDR1 reads DFQATT; CDR2 reads SNEGSKA (reference sequence). The CDR3 has 14 amino acids. For the CDR3, the DNA is TGCAGTGCCCCAGGGGGCCAGGGGCACTACGAGCAGTACTTC. Amino acids: CSAPGGQGHYEQYF.

This clonotype was detected many times. This chain joins TRBV7-8 and TRBJ1-2, with 7 nucleotides matching TRBD1. V was clipped by 2 bases and J by 4 bases; unmatched bases: 7. Per the germline V gene, CDR1 is SGHVS and CDR2 is FQNEAQ. This CDR3 comprises 15 residues. For the CDR3, the DNA is TGTGCCAGCAGCTTACAAGGGGGCTCGGGCTATGGCTACACCTTC. It translates to CASSLQGGSGYGYTF.

Turning to this clonotype: This sequence may be a read error, since a much larger clone differs from it by one base. This sequence joins TRBV7-2 and TRBJ1-2; D may be TRBD1 (5 bases). The germline V and J ends were trimmed by 0 bases and 8 bases, with 13 bases remaining between them. This CDR3 has 14 amino acids. Germline V CDR1 and CDR2: SGHTA, FQGNSA. CDR3 sequence reads: CASSLAGTVAGYTF. CDR3 nucleotide sequence: TGTGCCAGCAGCTTAGCCGGGACGGTGGCGGGCTACACCTTC.

This clonotype was found a few times. One base away lies a much larger clone, so this may be a sequencing read error. The gene calls are TRBV12-3 or TRBV12-4 and TRBJ1-1, with D perhaps TRBD1 (5 bases). This CDR3 spans 15 amino acids. CDR3 nucleotides: TGTGCCAGCATCCCCTCCTCAGGGAGAGTAACTGAAGCTTGCTTT. This sequence encodes CASIPSSGRVTEACF.

This clonotype was observed many times. The chain combines TRBV20-1 with TRBJ2-5; unclear D gene. Trimming shortened V by 4 bases and J by 5 bases, and 17 bases separated the two germline ends. The CDR3 length is 14 residues. Germline V CDR1 and CDR2: DFQATT, SNEGSKA (reference sequence). CDR3 sequence reads: CSAKVIEGWETQYF. The CDR3, as DNA: TGCAGTGCTAAGGTTATCGAAGGGTGGGAGACCCAGTACTTC.